Each of the 2 T cell receptor beta chains below was sequenced from the same sample in a study of cytomegalovirus exposure and HLA in healthy donors. The PCR was carried out with 60 Vbeta primers and 13 Jbeta primers. Data came from immunoSEQ multiplex PCR; TCRdb stores just in-frame clones and leaves some out. Of around 180,000 clones in the sample, approximately 79% were seen once. The sequencing sample was made of PBMCs. These receptor sequences come from a woman between 40 and 50 years old in good health and CMV-seronegative.

The genes are TRBV30 and TRBJ2-7; 8 bases match TRBD1. The CDR3 is 13 residues long. V lost 3 bases and J lost 7; bases outside the gene matches: 8. The germline V gene encodes CDR1 GTSNPN and CDR2 SVGIG (reference sequence). As DNA, the CDR3 is TGTGCCTGGAGATCGCAGGGGGCCGGGGAGCAGTACTTC. It yields the protein CAWRSQGAGEQYF.

The V and J genes are TRBV7-2 and TRBJ1-6; 7 bases align to TRBD1. The ends lost 5 bases at V and 0 bases at J; junction bases unmatched: 7. This CDR3 has 17 amino acids. CDR1 and CDR2 (germline): SGHTA, FQGNSA. The CDR3: CASSPGTELSYNSPLHF. The CDR3 DNA reads as TGTGCCAGCAGCCCGGGGACAGAGCTCTCCTATAATTCACCCCTCCACTTT.